This T cell receptor (beta chain) was profiled in a study of cytomegalovirus exposure and HLA in healthy donors. Whole-study findings and limits: For TCR beta chains, V- and J-gene trimming was later linked to a missense DCLRE1C variant.

CDR1 and CDR2 from the germline V gene are SQVTM and ANQGSEA. The ends lost 6 bases at V and 7 bases at J; junction bases unmatched: 14. The CDR3 spans 14 residues. Worth noting for this clone: Antigen: not known.

Primers: 60 Vbeta forward and 13 Jbeta reverse. Sequencing was performed with immunoSEQ multiplex PCR; in TCRdb, only in-frame clones are kept and a portion is missing. This table holds roughly 41,000 clones. The clonotype originates from a woman in her thirties or forties in good health and CMV-seronegative. The sequenced material came from PBMCs. V usage is TRBV29-1 and J usage is TRBJ2-7; 8 bases map to TRBD1. The CDR3 coding sequence is TGCAGCGTGGTGGGGACAGGCCTGTCTTTTGAGCAGTACTTC. It is translated as CSVVGTGLSFEQYF.